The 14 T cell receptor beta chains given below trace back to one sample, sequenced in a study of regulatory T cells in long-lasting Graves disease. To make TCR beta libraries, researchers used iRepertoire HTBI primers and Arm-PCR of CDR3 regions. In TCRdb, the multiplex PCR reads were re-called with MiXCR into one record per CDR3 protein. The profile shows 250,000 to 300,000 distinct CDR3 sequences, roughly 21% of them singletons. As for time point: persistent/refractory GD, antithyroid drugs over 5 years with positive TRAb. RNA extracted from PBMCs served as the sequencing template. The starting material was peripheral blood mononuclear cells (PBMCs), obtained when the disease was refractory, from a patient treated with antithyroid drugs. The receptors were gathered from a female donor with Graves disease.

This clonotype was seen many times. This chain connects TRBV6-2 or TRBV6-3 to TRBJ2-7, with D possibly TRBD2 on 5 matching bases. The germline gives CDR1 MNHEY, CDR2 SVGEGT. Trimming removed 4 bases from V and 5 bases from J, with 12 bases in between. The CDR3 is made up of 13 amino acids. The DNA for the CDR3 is TGTGCCAGCAGTTCCCACGGACTTGACGAGCAGTACTTC. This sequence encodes CASSSHGLDEQYF.

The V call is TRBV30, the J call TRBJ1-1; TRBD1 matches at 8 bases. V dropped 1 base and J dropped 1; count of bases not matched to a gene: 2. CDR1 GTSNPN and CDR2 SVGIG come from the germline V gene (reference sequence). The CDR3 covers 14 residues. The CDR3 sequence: CAWSADRENTEAFF. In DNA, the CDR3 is TGTGCCTGGAGTGCGGACAGGGAGAACACTGAAGCTTTCTTT.

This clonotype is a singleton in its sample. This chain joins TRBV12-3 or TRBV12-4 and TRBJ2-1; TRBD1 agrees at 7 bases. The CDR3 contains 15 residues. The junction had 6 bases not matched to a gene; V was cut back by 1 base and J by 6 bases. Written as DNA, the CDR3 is TGTGCCAGCAGTTTAGTACAGGGGTTCGGCAATGAGCAGTTCTTC. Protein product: CASSLVQGFGNEQFF.

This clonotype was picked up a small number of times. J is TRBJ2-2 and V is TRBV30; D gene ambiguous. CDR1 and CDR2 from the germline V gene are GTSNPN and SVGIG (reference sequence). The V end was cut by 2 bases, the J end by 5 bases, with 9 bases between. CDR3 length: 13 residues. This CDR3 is CAWSSRVTGELFF. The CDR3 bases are TGTGCCTGGAGTTCTAGGGTTACCGGGGAGCTGTTTTTT. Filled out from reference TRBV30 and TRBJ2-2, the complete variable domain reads SQTIHQWPATLVQPVGSPLSLECTVEGTSNPNLYWYRQAAGRGLQLLFYSVGIGQISSEVPQNLSASRPQDRQFILSSKKLLLSDSGFYLCAWSSRVTGELFFGEGSRLTVL.

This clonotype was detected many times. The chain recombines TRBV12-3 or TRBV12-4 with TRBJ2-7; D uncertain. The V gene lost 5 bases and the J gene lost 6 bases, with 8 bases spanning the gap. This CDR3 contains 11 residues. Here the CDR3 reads CASSTWAEQYF. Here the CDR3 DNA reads TGTGCCAGCAGTACCTGGGCCGAGCAGTACTTC.

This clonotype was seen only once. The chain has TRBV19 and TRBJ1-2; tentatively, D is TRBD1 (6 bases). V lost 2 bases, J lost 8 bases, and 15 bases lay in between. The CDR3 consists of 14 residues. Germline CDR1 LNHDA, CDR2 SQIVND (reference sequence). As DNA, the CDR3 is TGTGCCAGTAGTATAAGTACAACAGGGAGCGGCTACACCTTC. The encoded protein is CASSISTTGSGYTF.

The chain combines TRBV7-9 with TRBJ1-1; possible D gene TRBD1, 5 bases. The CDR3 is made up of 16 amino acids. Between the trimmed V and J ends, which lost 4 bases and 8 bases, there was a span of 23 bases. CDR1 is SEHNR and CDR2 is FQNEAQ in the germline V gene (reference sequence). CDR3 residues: CASSSSIRQRADEAFF. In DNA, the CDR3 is TGTGCCAGCAGCTCGTCAATTAGACAGAGGGCTGACGAAGCTTTCTTT.

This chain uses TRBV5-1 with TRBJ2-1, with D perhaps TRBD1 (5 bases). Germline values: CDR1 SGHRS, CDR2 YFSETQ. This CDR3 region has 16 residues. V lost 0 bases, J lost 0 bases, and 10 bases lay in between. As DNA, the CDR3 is TGCGCCAGCAGCTTGGACAGGTCGAGCTCCTACAATGAGCAGTTCTTC. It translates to CASSLDRSSSYNEQFF.

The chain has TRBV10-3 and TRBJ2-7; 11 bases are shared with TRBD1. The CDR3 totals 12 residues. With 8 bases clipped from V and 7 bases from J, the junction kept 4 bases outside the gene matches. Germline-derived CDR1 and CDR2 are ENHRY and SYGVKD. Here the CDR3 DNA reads TGTGCCATCGGGGACAGGGGGGAAGAGCAGTACTTC. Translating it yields CAIGDRGEEQYF.

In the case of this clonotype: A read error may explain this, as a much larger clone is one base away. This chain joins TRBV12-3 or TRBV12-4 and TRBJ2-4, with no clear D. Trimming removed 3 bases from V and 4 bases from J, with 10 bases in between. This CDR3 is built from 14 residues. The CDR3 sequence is CASSFSSEKNIQYF. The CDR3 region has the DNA TGTGCCAGCAGTTTCTCATCTGAGAAAAACATTCAGTACTTC.

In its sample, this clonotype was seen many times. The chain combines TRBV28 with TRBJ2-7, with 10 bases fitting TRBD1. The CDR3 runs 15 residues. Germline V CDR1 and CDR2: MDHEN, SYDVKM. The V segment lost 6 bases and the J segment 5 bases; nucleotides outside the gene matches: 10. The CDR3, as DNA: TGTGCCAGCAGCCACTCGGGGACAGGGGTCCACGAGCAGTACTTC. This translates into CASSHSGTGVHEQYF.

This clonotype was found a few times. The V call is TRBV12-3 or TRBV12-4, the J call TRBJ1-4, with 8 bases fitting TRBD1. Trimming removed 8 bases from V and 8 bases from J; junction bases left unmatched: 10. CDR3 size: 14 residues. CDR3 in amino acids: CASGISSGGEKLFF. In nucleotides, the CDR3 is TGTGCCAGCGGGATCAGCTCAGGGGGCGAAAAACTGTTTTTT.

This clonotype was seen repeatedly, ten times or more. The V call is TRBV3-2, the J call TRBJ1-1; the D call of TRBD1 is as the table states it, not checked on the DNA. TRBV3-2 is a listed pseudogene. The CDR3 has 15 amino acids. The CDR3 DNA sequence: TGTGCCAGCAGCCAAGGGGGACCGATGAACACTGAAGCTTTCTTT. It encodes CASSQGGPMNTEAFF.

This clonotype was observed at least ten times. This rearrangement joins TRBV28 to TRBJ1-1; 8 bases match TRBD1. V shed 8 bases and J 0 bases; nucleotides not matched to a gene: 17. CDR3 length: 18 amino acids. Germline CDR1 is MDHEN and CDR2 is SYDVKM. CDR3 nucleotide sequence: TGTGCCAGCGGACAGGGATTTGGGTTGTACTCCATGAACACTGAAGCTTTCTTT. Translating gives CASGQGFGLYSMNTEAFF.